The 5 T cell receptor beta chains below come from one sample, sequenced in a study of cytomegalovirus exposure and HLA in healthy donors. The study ran its PCR with 60 Vbeta and 13 Jbeta primers. Method: immunoSEQ multiplex PCR; TCRdb's copy keeps in-frame clones and lacks some. The specimen's table records roughly 70,000 clones. Sample: PBMCs. The origin of the receptors is a man aged 35 to 55 in good health and CMV-seronegative.

This chain joins TRBV6-1 and TRBJ1-5, with 9 bases fitting TRBD1. Germline CDR1 and CDR2: MNHNS and SASEGT. V was pared by 3 bases and J by 3 bases, with 3 bases of the junction left unmatched. The CDR3 extends over 15 amino acids. The CDR3 loop is CASSETGGANQPQHF. The CDR3 bases are TGTGCCAGCAGTGAGACAGGGGGGGCCAATCAGCCCCAGCATTTT.

The chain carries TRBV9 and TRBJ2-7, with 9 bases that match TRBD2. V shed 4 bases, J shed 1 base, and the junction held 3 bases outside the gene matches. Germline V gene sequence: CDR1 SGDLS, CDR2 YYNGEE. The CDR3 runs to 14 residues. CDR3 protein: CASSISGGSYEQYF. The CDR3 coding sequence is TGTGCCAGCAGCATAAGCGGGGGGTCCTACGAGCAGTACTTC.

This chain links TRBV6-4 with TRBJ2-2, with D hard to call. Trimming took off 3 bases at V and 1 base at J, with 18 bases between the two ends. CDR1 is MRHNA, CDR2 SNTAGT, per germline. The CDR3 is 18 amino acids. CDR3 in DNA: TGTGCCAGCAGTGAATTCGGAAACAGTCAATTGAACACCGGGGAGCTGTTTTTT. Translation: CASSEFGNSQLNTGELFF.

This chain joins TRBV6-5 and TRBJ1-5; a weak D match, TRBD1 (6 bases). Trimming cost V 5 bases and J 3 bases, with 14 bases left between them. Germline V gene lookup returns CDR1 MNHEY and CDR2 SVGAGI. The CDR3 length is 15 residues. CDR3: CASSTQGRDNQPQHF. For the CDR3, the DNA is TGTGCCAGCAGTACCCAGGGGCGTGACAATCAGCCCCAGCATTTT.

CDR3 DNA: TGCAGCGTTCGGAACACTGAAGCTTTCTTT. This encodes CSVRNTEAFF. V gene TRBV29-1 combines with J gene TRBJ1-1, with D unclear. This CDR3 spans 10 amino acids. The V gene's germline CDR1 is SQVTM and CDR2 ANQGSEA. V lost 5 bases to trimming and J lost 1 base, with 2 bases between them.